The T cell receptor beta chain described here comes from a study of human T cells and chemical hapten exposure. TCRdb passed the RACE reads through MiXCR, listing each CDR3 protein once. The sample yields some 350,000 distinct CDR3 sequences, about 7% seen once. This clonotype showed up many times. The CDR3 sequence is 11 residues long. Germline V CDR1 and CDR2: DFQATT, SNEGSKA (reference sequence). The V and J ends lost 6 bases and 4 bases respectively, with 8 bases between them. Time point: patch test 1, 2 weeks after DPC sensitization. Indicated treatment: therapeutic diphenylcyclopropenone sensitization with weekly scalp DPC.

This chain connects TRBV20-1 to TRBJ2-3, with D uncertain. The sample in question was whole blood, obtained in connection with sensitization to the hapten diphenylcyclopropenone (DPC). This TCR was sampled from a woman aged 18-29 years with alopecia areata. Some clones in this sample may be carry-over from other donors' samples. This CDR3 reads CSAPPADTQYF. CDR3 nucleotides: TGCAGTGCGCCCCCAGCAGATACGCAGTATTTT.